This TCR beta chain was recorded in a study of cytomegalovirus exposure and HLA in healthy donors. Findings and caveats of the study: CMV antigen specificity was confirmed in vitro for a few CMV-associated chains. For cytomegalovirus status, the classifier reportedly gave diagnoses with high specificity and sensitivity. The study designated about 180 TCR beta chains cytomegalovirus-associated.

Trimming at V came to 3 bases and at J to 5 bases, leaving 12 bases not matched to a gene. The CDR3 sequence is 16 residues long. Germline CDR1 and CDR2: MNHEY and SVGAGI. These donors were members of the roughly 120-subject validation cohort, a group separate from the roughly 670-subject first cohort. The table came from immunoSEQ multiplex PCR; TCRdb's copy has only in-frame clones and leaves some out. The repertoire holds a few hundred thousand clones, with 87% as singletons. Regarding this clone: What it binds is unknown.

This clonotype was sampled from a man aged 18-30 years in good health and CMV-seropositive. Source material: PBMCs. This chain connects TRBV6-5 to TRBJ1-2; 7 bases are a match to TRBD1. The CDR3 reads CASSYGLASQGYGYTF. DNA for the CDR3: TGTGCCAGCAGTTATGGGCTGGCGTCACAGGGGTATGGCTACACCTTC.